This T cell receptor (beta chain) stems from a study of CD8+ T cells in alopecia areata. Study information: Oral tofacitinib (5 to 10 mg twice daily) was administered to treated patients. A 6-month off-drug phase came after tofacitinib, which had lasted 6 to 18 months. Study conclusions and caveats: TCR sharing across patients was less clear than in mice, possibly HLA-related.

This clone has more than one count but fewer than ten. What it binds is unknown. Separation by sorting yielded CD4+ and CD8+ T cells from PBMCs. Extracted from the samples, RNA was reverse transcribed into cDNA to serve as the sequencing template. The assay was immunoSEQ multiplex PCR, and TCRdb's table has in-frame clones only and misses some. The sample lists 90,000 to 100,000 clones, approximately 42% occurring once. This receptor was taken from a human donor with alopecia areata. Sample: CD4+ T cells sorted from blood.

The CDR3 reads CASSRAVGETQYF. For the CDR3, the DNA is TGCGCCAGCAGCCGGGCGGTTGGGGAGACCCAGTACTTC. This rearrangement joins TRBV4-3 to TRBJ2-5; no clear D. The V gene lost 4 bases and the J gene lost 5 bases, with 11 bases spanning the gap. The CDR3 runs 13 residues. CDR1 and CDR2 (germline): LGHNA, YSLEER.